The 22 T cell receptor beta chains presented below share a single source sample, sequenced in a study of regulatory T cells in long-lasting Graves disease. Building the TCR beta libraries relied on iRepertoire HTBI primers, and CDR3 regions underwent Arm-PCR. TCRdb passed the multiplex PCR reads through MiXCR, listing each CDR3 protein once. The sample lists a few hundred thousand distinct CDR3 sequences, 15% to 20% occurring once. Time point denoted: newly diagnosed GD, antithyroid drugs for less than 3 months. From PBMCs, RNA was extracted and then used to make the TCR library. The same data also went into a second study, on T cells in Graves' hyperthyroidism and ophthalmopathy.

The source material was peripheral blood mononuclear cells (PBMCs), sampled at new diagnosis, from a patient treated with antithyroid drugs. The origin of the receptors is a woman between 18 and 30 years old with Graves disease.

The chain links TRBV11-2 to TRBJ1-1; D may be TRBD1 (5 bases). From germline, CDR1 is SGHAT and CDR2 FQNNGV. Trimming shortened V by 5 bases and J by 8 bases, and 12 bases separated the two germline ends. The CDR3 has 12 amino acids. The CDR3 is CASSLIRTEAFF. Written as DNA, the CDR3 is TGTGCCAGCAGCCTAATAAGGACAGAAGCTTTCTTT. Drawing the rest from reference TRBV11-2 and TRBJ1-1, the complete variable domain is EAGVAQSPRYKIIEKRQSVAFWCNPISGHATLYWYQQILGQGPKLLIQFQNNGVVDDSQLPKDRFSAERLKGVDSTLKIQPAKLEDSAVYLCASSLIRTEAFFGQGTRLTVV.

This clonotype was recorded many times. The chain is built from TRBV2 and TRBJ2-3; D gene unclear. Germline loops: CDR1 SNHLY, CDR2 FYNNEI. The germline V and J ends were trimmed by 1 base and 8 bases, with 10 bases remaining between them. The CDR3 has 13 amino acids. CDR3 sequence reads: CASSEVETTTQYF. The CDR3 DNA reads as TGTGCCAGCAGTGAAGTTGAGACCACTACGCAGTATTTT.

This clonotype appeared many times. Here the CDR3 DNA reads TGTGCCAGCAGTAAAAGGGGGGGTATTCCATTGGGTGATTCACCCCTCCACTTT. It encodes CASSKRGGIPLGDSPLHF. This chain connects TRBV6-1 to TRBJ1-6; weak D call: TRBD1 (6 bases). CDR1 MNHNS and CDR2 SASEGT come from the germline V gene. The V end lost 5 bases, the J end lost 8 bases, and 25 bases lay between the germline ends. This CDR3 contains 18 residues.

In its sample, this clonotype was seen many times. The J gene is TRBJ2-3, the V gene TRBV7-3, with 8 positions matching TRBD2. Germline V gene lookup returns CDR1 SGHTA and CDR2 FQGTGA. V shed 3 bases, J shed 1 base, and the junction held 18 bases outside the gene matches. CDR3 length equals 20 residues. CDR3 DNA: TGTGCCAGCAGCTTGGGAGGACTAGCAGCCATTCAGCGGGGCACAGATACGCAGTATTTT. Translating gives CASSLGGLAAIQRGTDTQYF.

Remarks on this clonotype: A read error may be the cause here, since a much bigger clone is one base away. This chain uses TRBV5-5 with TRBJ1-4, with D possibly matching TRBD1 (5 bases). The CDR3 is 14 residues long. CDR1 is SGHKS and CDR2 is YYEKEE in the germline V gene (reference sequence). The DNA for the CDR3 is TGTGCCAACAGCTCGGGGCGGGGAAATGAAAAACTGTTTTTT. Translated, it gives CANSSGRGNEKLFF.

J is TRBJ1-6 and V is TRBV9, with D possibly TRBD1 on 5 matching bases. Trimming took 1 base from V and 7 from J, leaving 9 bases between them. Germline V gene data show CDR1 as SGDLS and CDR2 as YYNGEE. The CDR3 is 14 residues long. CDR3 coding DNA: TGTGCCAGCAGCGTACGGGGGTTGAATTCACCCCTCCACTTT. It translates to CASSVRGLNSPLHF.

This clonotype was counted many times. The genes are TRBV9 and TRBJ2-1, with D maybe TRBD2 (6 bases). In germline, CDR1 is SGDLS, CDR2 YYNGEE. With 0 bases removed from V and 4 bases from J, the gap between germline ends came to 11 bases. There are 15 residues in the CDR3. DNA for the CDR3: TGTGCCAGCAGCGTAGTGGTTAGCGGTTACAATGAGCAGTTCTTC. It specifies CASSVVVSGYNEQFF.

This clonotype has a count of ten or more. This chain connects TRBV30 to TRBJ2-2, with TRBD2 matching over 15 bases. CDR1 is GTSNPN, CDR2 SVGIG, per germline (reference sequence). This CDR3 is built from 18 residues. The V and J ends lost 2 bases and 4 bases, in that order; junction bases with no gene match: 8. The CDR3 region is CAWSRGLAGGRVTGELFF. Written as DNA, the CDR3 is TGTGCCTGGAGTCGCGGACTAGCGGGGGGGCGGGTCACCGGGGAGCTGTTTTTT.

With regard to this clonotype: A far larger clone is one nucleotide away, so this likely arose from a read error. The chain joins TRBV5-5 to TRBJ1-1; perhaps TRBD1 as D (5 bases). Germline CDR1 is SGHKS and CDR2 is YYEKEE (reference sequence). The CDR3 is 14 residues long. CDR3 in DNA: TGTGCCAGCAGCTTGGCAGGGCGGAACAATGAAGCTTTCTTT. Amino acids: CASSLAGRNNEAFF.

At least ten counts were recorded for this clonotype. The chain links TRBV7-2 to TRBJ1-6, with TRBD1 identical over 10 bases. After removal of 4 bases from V and 6 bases from J, the junction contained 6 bases not matched to a gene. CDR1 and CDR2 (germline): SGHTA, FQGNSA. The CDR3 totals 16 residues. CDR3 bases: TGTGCCAGCAGCTCCCCCGGGGACAGGGGTAATTCACCCCTCCACTTT. This gives the protein CASSSPGDRGNSPLHF.

In its sample, this clonotype was seen a few times. The junction differs from germline at one of its ends, possibly a read error. The chain recombines TRBV5-4 with TRBJ2-7; D perhaps matches TRBD2 (6 bases). The CDR3 runs to 12 residues. Looked up from germline, CDR1 is SGHNT and CDR2 is YYREEE (reference sequence). The CDR3: CASSSGLYGQYF. DNA for the CDR3: TGTGCCAGCAGTTCGGGACTCTACGGGCAGTACTTC.

This clonotype was counted a few times. The chain uses TRBV28 and TRBJ2-5; perhaps D is TRBD1 or TRBD2 (6 bases each). Between the trimmed V and J ends, which lost 1 base and 7 bases, there was a span of 19 bases. The CDR3 contains 16 residues. Germline CDR1 MDHEN, CDR2 SYDVKM. CDR3 coding DNA: TGTGCCAGCAGTTTATTGGAGGGGGACGGTTCGGCGACCCAGTACTTC. Translation: CASSLLEGDGSATQYF. Filled out from reference TRBV28 and TRBJ2-5, the complete variable domain reads DVKVTQSSRYLVKRTGEKVFLECVQDMDHENMFWYRQDPGLGLRLIYFSYDVKMKEKGDIPEGYSVSREKKERFSLILESASTNQTSMYLCASSLLEGDGSATQYFGPGTRLLVL.

This clonotype came up many times. This rearrangement joins TRBV7-3 to TRBJ2-5, with TRBD2 identical over 8 bases. This CDR3 region has 14 residues. Germline V gene lookup returns CDR1 SGHTA and CDR2 FQGTGA. Trimming cost V 4 bases and J 4 bases; bases outside gene matches: 5. CDR3 region: CASSSGLAGETQYF. The CDR3 region has the DNA TGTGCCAGCAGCTCAGGACTAGCAGGAGAGACCCAGTACTTC.

V is TRBV12-3 or TRBV12-4 and J is TRBJ2-3, with a tentative D call TRBD2 (6 bases). The V and J ends lost 6 bases and 3 bases respectively, with 16 bases between them. The CDR3 contains 15 residues. The CDR3, as DNA: TGTGCCAGCAGCCCTCTGGGGGGACCGACAGATACGCAGTATTTT. This translates into CASSPLGGPTDTQYF.

This clonotype was observed at least ten times. The rearrangement joins TRBV30 to TRBJ1-1; maybe TRBD1 (5 bases). In germline, CDR1 is GTSNPN, CDR2 SVGIG (reference sequence). This CDR3 is built from 13 residues. Trimming took off 0 bases at V and 5 bases at J, with 10 bases between the two ends. The CDR3 here is CAWSVGEGTEAFF. The CDR3 nucleotides are TGTGCCTGGAGTGTTGGGGAGGGGACTGAAGCTTTCTTT.

This clonotype has at least ten counts. The chain carries TRBV7-2 and TRBJ2-2; D is uncertain. The germline V gene encodes CDR1 SGHTA and CDR2 FQGNSA. V lost 6 bases to trimming and J lost 5 bases, with 4 bases between them. This CDR3 spans 11 amino acids. The CDR3 spells CASRSTGELFF. Here the CDR3 DNA reads TGTGCCAGCAGGAGTACCGGGGAGCTGTTTTTT.

This clonotype was found many times. The chain joins TRBV12-3 or TRBV12-4 to TRBJ2-1; a possible D gene is TRBD1 (5 bases). The CDR3 contains 13 residues. V lost 3 bases and J 10 bases, leaving 13 bases between the germline ends. The CDR3 loop is CASSFGRVQEQFF. As DNA, the CDR3 is TGTGCCAGCAGTTTCGGCAGGGTCCAAGAGCAGTTCTTC.

This clonotype has more than one count but fewer than ten. This chain joins TRBV27 and TRBJ1-1; D is perhaps TRBD1 (5 bases). Trimming removed 5 bases at V and 3 bases at J, with 16 bases between. Germline V lookup: CDR1 MNHEY, CDR2 SMNVEV (reference sequence). This CDR3 spans 15 amino acids. CDR3 sequence: CASSPYRSYDTEAFF. The CDR3 DNA reads TGTGCCAGCAGTCCTTACAGGTCGTATGACACTGAAGCTTTCTTT.

This clonotype was seen ten or more times. The CDR3 spells CASSAGTGWNEQFF. In nucleotides, the CDR3 is TGTGCCAGCAGTGCCGGGACAGGGTGGAATGAGCAGTTCTTC. The chain uses TRBV2 and TRBJ2-1; TRBD1 aligns across 9 bases. The germline V gene encodes CDR1 SNHLY and CDR2 FYNNEI. The CDR3 totals 14 residues. V shed 4 bases, J shed 7 bases, and the junction held 5 bases outside the gene matches.

This sequence joins TRBV6-2 or TRBV6-3 and TRBJ1-5; D call uncertain. Looked up from germline, CDR1 is MNHEY and CDR2 is SVGEGT. The CDR3 extends over 15 amino acids. V was clipped by 6 bases and J by 3 bases, with 15 bases between them. CDR3 in amino acids: CASSFHGQSNQPQHF. The CDR3 DNA reads as TGTGCCAGCAGCTTCCACGGGCAGTCCAATCAGCCCCAGCATTTT.

This clonotype was seen a handful of times. The chain has TRBV6-1 and TRBJ2-4; 8 bases agree with TRBD1. Losses at the gene ends were 5 bases for V and 2 bases for J; bases not matched to a gene: 8. Germline V gene data show CDR1 as MNHNS and CDR2 as SASEGT. This CDR3 is built from 16 residues. The CDR3 DNA reads as TGTGCCAGCAGTCCCCGGACAGGGACGTCCAAAAACATTCAGTACTTC. Amino acid sequence: CASSPRTGTSKNIQYF.

This clonotype was seen ten or more times. The gene calls are TRBV12-3 or TRBV12-4 and TRBJ2-7; 12 nucleotides match TRBD2. CDR3 size: 14 residues. The J segment lost 6 bases and the V segment lost 5 bases, leaving 5 bases of the junction unmatched. This CDR3 is CASSPSGRAGEQYF. The CDR3 DNA reads as TGTGCCAGCAGTCCTAGCGGGAGGGCTGGCGAGCAGTACTTC.